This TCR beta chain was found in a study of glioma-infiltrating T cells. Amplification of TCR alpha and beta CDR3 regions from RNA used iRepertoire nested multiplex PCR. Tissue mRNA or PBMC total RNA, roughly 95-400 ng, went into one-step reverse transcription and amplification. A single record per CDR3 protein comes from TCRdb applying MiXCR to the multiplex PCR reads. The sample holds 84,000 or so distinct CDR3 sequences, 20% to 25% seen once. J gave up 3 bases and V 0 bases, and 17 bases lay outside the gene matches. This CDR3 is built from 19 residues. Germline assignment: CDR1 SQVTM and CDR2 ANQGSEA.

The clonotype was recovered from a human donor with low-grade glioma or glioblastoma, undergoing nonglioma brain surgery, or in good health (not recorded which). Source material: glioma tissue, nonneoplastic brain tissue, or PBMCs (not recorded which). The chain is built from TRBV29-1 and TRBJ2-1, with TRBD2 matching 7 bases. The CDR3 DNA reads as TGCAGCGTTGAAGATCGGAGCGGGATCCCGACTTTATACTACAATGAGCAGTTCTTC. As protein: CSVEDRSGIPTLYYNEQFF.